This T cell receptor beta chain appears in the sequencing data of a study of vaccination and CD4 T cells after COVID-19. Background on the study: Spike peptides, overlapping and drawn from SARS-CoV-2, HCoV-NL63, HCoV-OC43 and HCoV-229E, were used to stimulate cells.

Sequenced with the Oncomine TCR Beta short-read assay was DNA taken from cultured CD4+ T cells. TCRdb analysed the PCR reads with MiXCR anew, one entry per CDR3 protein. The sample has around 11,000 distinct CDR3 sequences, roughly 45% seen once; the top ten hold less than 45%. For this clonotype: Its specificity is unknown.

Sample treatment: approximately nine-day PBMC culture with coronavirus spike peptide pools or control peptides (ViraFEST assay). The ViraFEST method relied on peptide pools to expand antigen-specific T cells, followed by TCR sequencing. This CDR3 comprises 16 residues. Germline lookup yields CDR1 SGHTA and CDR2 FQGNSA. After removal of 6 bases from V and 4 bases from J, the junction contained 11 bases not matched to a gene. J is TRBJ2-2 and V is TRBV7-2; 7 bases are a match to TRBD1. This receptor was taken from a human donor who had recovered from COVID-19. The sample consisted of CD4+ T cells from blood, cultured in vitro. CDR3 sequence: CASSPLDRFSTGELFF. CDR3 coding DNA: TGTGCCAGCAGTCCCTTGGACAGGTTCTCCACCGGGGAGCTGTTTTTT.